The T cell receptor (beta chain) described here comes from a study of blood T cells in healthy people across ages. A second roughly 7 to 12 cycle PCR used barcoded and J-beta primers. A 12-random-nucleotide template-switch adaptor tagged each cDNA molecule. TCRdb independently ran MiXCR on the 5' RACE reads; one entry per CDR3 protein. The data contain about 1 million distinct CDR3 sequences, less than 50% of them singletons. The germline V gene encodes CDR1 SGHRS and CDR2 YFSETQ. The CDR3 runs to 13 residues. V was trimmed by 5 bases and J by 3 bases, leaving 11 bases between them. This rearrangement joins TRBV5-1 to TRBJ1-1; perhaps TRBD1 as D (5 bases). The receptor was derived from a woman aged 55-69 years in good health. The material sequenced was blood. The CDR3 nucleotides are TGCGCCAGCAGTTCACTGACAGACACTGAAGCTTTCTTT. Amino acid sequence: CASSSLTDTEAFF.